The rows below give T cell receptor beta chains drawn from one sample of a study of blood T cell repertoires in COVID-19. TCRdb's table, derived via immunoSEQ multiplex PCR, lists solely in-frame clones and lacks some. Among around 300,000 clones listed, 80% to 90% were seen once. Sequenced material: peripheral blood. These receptors were taken from a woman aged 25 to 39 with active or convalescent COVID-19. Each CDR3 is given with its conserved first and last residue. The order of the fields is clone size, J gene, D gene, V gene, CDR3 DNA, CDR3 protein. A D gene is named only where the DNA matches it firmly. Clone size appears in some rows only: once, few, many, or a class for an expanded clone.

>.|TRBJ2-2|.|TRBV12-3/TRBV12-4
TGTGCCAGCAGTTCCCACGGGGAGCTGTTTTTT
CASSSHGELFF
>.|TRBJ1-2|.|TRBV7-8
TGTGCCAGCAGCCAGGACACCTACTATGGCTACACCTTC
CASSQDTYYGYTF
>.|TRBJ2-7|.|TRBV4-1
TGCGCCAGCAGCCAAGCTCTGGGTGAGGCCTACGAGCAGTACTTC
CASSQALGEAYEQYF
>.|TRBJ1-4|.|TRBV7-3
TGTGCCAGCAGCTTAATTGGGGGCGAAAAACTGTTTTTT
CASSLIGGEKLFF
>.|TRBJ1-6|TRBD1|TRBV7-2
TGTGCCAGCAGCTCGGACAGGAGCCCTGGGAATTCACCCCTCCACTTT
CASSSDRSPGNSPLHF
>once|TRBJ2-2|.|TRBV7-2
TGTGCCAGCAGCTCACAGGGTTCCGGGGAGCTGTTTTTT
CASSSQGSGELFF
>once|TRBJ1-1|.|TRBV3-1/TRBV3-2
TGTGCCAGCAGCCAAACGCACAGTAACACTGAAGCTTTCTTT
CASSQTHSNTEAFF
>.|TRBJ2-4|.|TRBV27
TGTGCCAGCCGAAAGGGAGTAGCCAAAAACATTCAGTACTTC
CASRKGVAKNIQYF
>.|TRBJ2-1|TRBD2|TRBV14
TGTGCCAGCAGCTTTCTCCCGGGACTAGCGGGGGGGCCGAGGAATGAGCAGTTCTTC
CASSFLPGLAGGPRNEQFF
>.|TRBJ2-1|TRBD2|TRBV28
TGTGCCAGCAGTTTAGTAGCGGGGGGGCATCTTGGTGAGCAGTTCTTC
CASSLVAGGHLGEQFF
>.|TRBJ2-7|.|TRBV5-4
TGTGCCAGCAGCTTGGTAGGGGCAGGCAGGGCCCACGAGCAGTACTTC
CASSLVGAGRAHEQYF
>.|TRBJ2-3|.|TRBV5-1
TGCGCCAGCAGCAATAAGGAGGTGACTAGCACAGATACGCAGTATTTT
CASSNKEVTSTDTQYF
>.|TRBJ1-5|.|TRBV27
TGTGCCAGCAAACCCGACCCGACAGCGTTAAGCAATCAGCCCCAGCATTTT
CASKPDPTALSNQPQHF
>.|TRBJ1-2|TRBD1|TRBV5-4
TGTGCCAGCAGCCCTCTTGGGACAGGGGAATATGGCTACACCTTC
CASSPLGTGEYGYTF
>.|TRBJ2-7|TRBD1|TRBV30
TGTGCCTGGAGTGTACAACAGGGGGACGAGCAGTACTTC
CAWSVQQGDEQYF
>.|TRBJ1-1|.|TRBV6-2/TRBV6-3
TGTGCCAGCAGTTACTCGAATTCTTGGTGGCCTGAAGCTTTCTTT
CASSYSNSWWPEAFF
>once|TRBJ2-1|.|TRBV19
TGTGCCAGTAGTATAGCGGCGGCGACTGAGCAGTTCTTC
CASSIAAATEQFF
>.|TRBJ1-3|.|TRBV30
TGTGCCTGGAGTGTGGCGGGAAGCACTGGAAACACCATATATTTT
CAWSVAGSTGNTIYF
>.|TRBJ1-5|TRBD1|TRBV7-8
TGTGCCAGCACTCGGACAGGGGGAATAGGGCAGCCCCAGCATTTT
CASTRTGGIGQPQHF
>.|TRBJ1-1|.|TRBV10-2
TGCGCCAGCTCCGGCAGGGGCGGGACTGAAGCTTTCTTT
CASSGRGGTEAFF
>.|TRBJ2-1|TRBD2|TRBV7-2
TGTGCCAGCAGCGAAATCGGGGGGGGCTATTCTGAGCAGTTCTTC
CASSEIGGGYSEQFF
>once|TRBJ2-5|TRBD1|TRBV5-6
TGTGCCAGCAGCTTGCCAGGGGGCTGGGGAGAGACCCAGTACTTC
CASSLPGGWGETQYF
>once|TRBJ2-2|.|TRBV19
TGTGCCAGTAGTATAGTAGCGGATACCGGGGAGCTGTTTTTT
CASSIVADTGELFF
>.|TRBJ2-5|TRBD2|TRBV6-5
TGTGCCAGCCGCCCGGGGGGGGCGGGGGAGACCCAGTACTTC
CASRPGGAGETQYF
>once|TRBJ1-6|.|TRBV5-4
TGTGCCAGCAGCTTGGGTAGCTCCTATAATTCACCCCTCCACTTT
CASSLGSSYNSPLHF
>.|TRBJ1-2|.|TRBV29-1
TGCAGCGTTGGTGACAACGATGGCTACACCTTC
CSVGDNDGYTF
>once|TRBJ1-1|.|TRBV5-1
TGCGCCAGCAGCTTCACAGAGAACACTGAAGCTTTCTTT
CASSFTENTEAFF
>.|TRBJ2-2|TRBD1|TRBV14
TGTGCCAGCAGCCAAGTGGGACAGGTCCCCTTCTTGAACACCGGGGAGCTGTTTTTT
CASSQVGQVPFLNTGELFF
>.|TRBJ1-1|TRBD1|TRBV5-1
TGCGCCAGCAGCTTGTCAGGGGGCACTGAAGCTTTCTTT
CASSLSGGTEAFF
>once|TRBJ1-2|TRBD1|TRBV6-5
TGTGCCAGCAGTCGCACTCCAGGGGGCGGCTATGGCTACACCTTC
CASSRTPGGGYGYTF
>once|TRBJ1-5|.|TRBV18
TGTGCCAGCTCTTTGGAGAGCTATCAGCCCCAGCATTTT
CASSLESYQPQHF
>.|TRBJ1-6|.|TRBV5-6
TGTGCCAGCAGCTTGGGAGGGCTGGGTTCACCCCTCCACTTT
CASSLGGLGSPLHF
>.|TRBJ2-5|TRBD1|TRBV15
TGTGCCACCAGCAGTGAAGGACAGGACGGAGACGAGACCCAGTACTTC
CATSSEGQDGDETQYF
>.|TRBJ1-2|.|TRBV3-1/TRBV3-2
TGTGCCAGCAGCCAAGACCGAGGGTTCCTAGCTAACTATGGCTACACCTTC
CASSQDRGFLANYGYTF
>.|TRBJ1-1|TRBD1|TRBV10-2
TGCGCCAGCAGGGGACAGGGTTTTACCACTGAAGCTTTCTTT
CASRGQGFTTEAFF
>.|TRBJ1-2|TRBD1|TRBV28
TGTGCCTCCACCAAAACAGGGGCCGGTGGCTACACCTTC
CASTKTGAGGYTF
>.|TRBJ2-3|.|TRBV2
TGTGCCAGCCTTTATAAACTTAGCACAGATACGCAGTATTTT
CASLYKLSTDTQYF
>.|TRBJ1-5|.|TRBV3-1/TRBV3-2
TGTGCCAGCAGCCAAGATTCCGGGTCCCATTACTATAGCAATCAGCCCCAGCATTTT
CASSQDSGSHYYSNQPQHF
>.|TRBJ1-5|.|TRBV3-1/TRBV3-2
TGTGCCAGCAGCCAAGGAGGAAACTTCCACAATCAGCCCCAGCATTTT
CASSQGGNFHNQPQHF
>few|TRBJ2-1|TRBD1|TRBV24-1
TGTGCCACCAGTGATCCGACAGGGGGCCCCAGCAATGAGCAGTTCTTC
CATSDPTGGPSNEQFF
>.|TRBJ2-1|TRBD2|TRBV10-1
TGCGCCAGCAGGGCGGCTAGCGGGGGGGCCGTGCAGTTCTTC
CASRAASGGAVQFF
>.|TRBJ1-1|.|TRBV5-1
TGCGCCAGCAGCCCGCCCAGTACGAACACTGAAGCTTTCTTT
CASSPPSTNTEAFF
>.|TRBJ2-7|.|TRBV11-2
TGTGCCAGCAGCGAACGTTACCGAGGCTACGAGCAGTACTTC
CASSERYRGYEQYF
>.|TRBJ2-5|TRBD2|TRBV11-2
TGTGCCAGCAGCAGGAGCGGGGGGGCCTTGGAGACCCAGTACTTC
CASSRSGGALETQYF
>.|TRBJ1-2|.|TRBV19
TGTGCCAGTAGTACCCTTCCCGGGCAGGGGCTAAACTATGGCTACACCTTC
CASSTLPGQGLNYGYTF
>.|TRBJ1-2|.|TRBV7-3
TGTGCCAGCAGCTCACAGGGCGTAAGCGGCTACACCTTC
CASSSQGVSGYTF
>.|TRBJ2-5|.|TRBV6-1
TGTGCCAGCAGTGGGTCGGGGTTGATGGGGCAAGAGACCCAGTACTTC
CASSGSGLMGQETQYF
>few|TRBJ1-6|TRBD1|TRBV5-6
TGTGCCAGCAGCCGGAGGACAGGGTATTCACCCCTCCACTTT
CASSRRTGYSPLHF
>once|TRBJ2-3|.|TRBV30
TGTGCCTGCCTTGGACCCCGCGGGGGCACAGATACGCAGTATTTT
CACLGPRGGTDTQYF
>.|TRBJ2-1|TRBD1|TRBV13
TGTGCCAGCAGGTCCCGGGACAGCGGACCGAATGAGCAGTTCTTC
CASRSRDSGPNEQFF
>.|TRBJ2-5|TRBD2|TRBV4-3
TGCGCCAGCAGCCAAGTGATCGGGCGGGGGGAGACCCAGTACTTC
CASSQVIGRGETQYF
>.|TRBJ1-6|.|TRBV19
TGTGCCAGTAGCGACAGCTCCTATAATTCACCCCTCCACTTT
CASSDSSYNSPLHF
>.|TRBJ2-2|TRBD1|TRBV4-3
TGCGCCCGCAGCCCAGGGGGGGACAGGGTCGGGGAGCTGTTTTTT
CARSPGGDRVGELFF
>few|TRBJ1-1|.|TRBV15
TGTGCCACCAGCAGAGATGCGGCTCGCTTAAACACTGAAGCTTTCTTT
CATSRDAARLNTEAFF
>.|TRBJ2-7|TRBD1|TRBV7-2
TGTGCCAGCAGCTGGTGGACAGGGGATATGGACGAGCAGTACTTC
CASSWWTGDMDEQYF
>few|TRBJ2-1|.|TRBV5-1
TGCGCCAGCAGCCCGGCGGATAGCTCCTACAATGAGCAGTTCTTC
CASSPADSSYNEQFF
>few|TRBJ1-4|.|TRBV19
TGTGCCAGTAGTATGCAGACCCAGGGGGAAAAACTGTTTTTT
CASSMQTQGEKLFF
>.|TRBJ1-2|TRBD1|TRBV10-3
TGTGCCATTTCCTTCCAGGGGGAGAATGGCTACACCTTC
CAISFQGENGYTF
>.|TRBJ2-3|TRBD1|TRBV5-1
TGCGCCAGCAGCTTGGGACAGGGACGTTGGACAGATACGCAGTATTTT
CASSLGQGRWTDTQYF